Listed here are 28 T cell receptor beta chains from one sample, sequenced in a study of PD-1 blockade in classical Hodgkin lymphoma. TCRdb's copy holds only in-frame clones and misses some; the assay was immunoSEQ multiplex PCR. The sample lists some 17,000 clones, around 75% seen once, with about 5% in the top ten. In every patient, relapse followed autologous stem cell transplantation, while exposure to brentuximab vedotin differed. Sequencing was performed on peripheral blood mononuclear cells (PBMCs), taken at baseline. The source of these receptors is a human donor with classical Hodgkin lymphoma.

The chain has TRBV12-2 and TRBJ2-2; the DNA was not used to check the table's D call, TRBD1. TRBV12-2 is labeled a pseudogene. There are 16 residues in the CDR3. The CDR3, as DNA: TGTGCAAGTCGCTTAGTCACCAGGGAGAACACCGGGGAGCTGTTTTTT. It codes for CASRLVTRENTGELFF.

In the case of this clone: Other DNA sequences in the same sample also yield this CDR3. The rearrangement joins TRBV18 to TRBJ1-6; 7 bases align to TRBD1. This CDR3 spans 16 amino acids. Per the germline V gene, CDR1 is KGHSH and CDR2 is LQKENI. The ends lost 3 bases at V and 5 bases at J; junction bases unmatched: 7. CDR3 nucleotides: TGTGCCAGCTCACCCTTCGGGACAGCTGATAATTCACCCCTCCACTTT. Its translation is CASSPFGTADNSPLHF. Full variable domain (remainder filled in from reference TRBV18 and TRBJ1-6): NAGVMQNPRHLVRRRGQEARLRCSPMKGHSHVYWYRQLPEEGLKFMVYLQKENIIDESGMPKERFSAEFPKEGPSILRIQQVVRGDSAAYFCASSPFGTADNSPLHFGNGTRLTVT.

The CDR3 nucleotides are TGCAGCGTTAGGTCCCCCGGGACTAGCGGCCGATCCTACGAGCAGTACTTC. Residues: CSVRSPGTSGRSYEQYF. The genes are TRBV29-1 and TRBJ2-7; 11 nucleotides match TRBD2. J was trimmed by 1 base and V by 5 bases; bases with no gene match: 13. The CDR3 is 17 amino acids. CDR1 is SQVTM, CDR2 ANQGSEA, per germline.

The V gene is TRBV6-9, the J gene TRBJ1-1; 7 nucleotides align to TRBD1. The trim removed 6 bases at V and 6 bases at J, leaving 13 bases unmatched. This CDR3 has 15 amino acids. Germline-derived CDR1 and CDR2 are MNHGY and SVAAGI. Here the CDR3 reads CASSPGQLLGAEAFF. Written as DNA, the CDR3 is TGTGCCAGCAGCCCGGGACAGCTCCTAGGAGCTGAAGCTTTCTTT.

By share of the sample, this clone is medium-sized. The chain has TRBV25-1 and TRBJ1-2, with 9 positions matching TRBD1. Per germline, CDR1 MGHDK and CDR2 SYGVNS. CDR3 length: 15 amino acids. The V segment lost 2 bases and the J segment 3 bases; nucleotides outside the gene matches: 4. CDR3 nucleotide sequence: TGTGCCAGCAGTGAACTGGACAGGGGCGACTATGGCTACACCTTC. This codes for CASSELDRGDYGYTF.

In this sample, this clone is medium-sized (0.01 to 0.1%). A read error may produce the germline difference seen at one junction end. The CDR3 DNA reads TGCCCCGCAGGGGCCAAGACGAACACCGGGGAGCTGTTTTTT. This codes for CPAGAKTNTGELFF. The chain combines TRBV27 with TRBJ2-2, with D perhaps matching TRBD1 (6 bases). Germline CDR1 reads MNHEY; CDR2 reads SMNVEV (reference sequence). This CDR3 has 14 residues.

V gene TRBV6-6 combines with J gene TRBJ2-3; D unclear. V lost 0 bases and J 8 bases, leaving 9 bases between the germline ends. Germline CDR1 is MNHNY and CDR2 is SVGAGI (reference sequence). This CDR3 is 13 amino acids long. The chain's CDR3 is CASSYSGQATQYF. The CDR3, as DNA: TGTGCCAGCAGTTACTCAGGGCAGGCTACGCAGTATTTT.

CDR3 sequence (DNA): TGTGCCAGCAGTTACTCAGCTAACAGAAGGAACACTGAAGCTTTCTTT. This translates into CASSYSANRRNTEAFF. The chain employs TRBV6-5 and TRBJ1-1; D uncertain. Germline assignment: CDR1 MNHEY and CDR2 SVGAGI. Trimming took off 0 bases at V and 1 base at J, with 12 bases between the two ends. The CDR3 runs to 16 residues.

The CDR3 coding sequence is TGTGCCAGCAGTGAAGTAGCGGGAGCCTCCTACAATGAGCAGTTCTTC. This translates into CASSEVAGASYNEQFF. This chain joins TRBV25-1 and TRBJ2-1; TRBD2 matches at 9 bases. The CDR3 covers 16 residues. Germline values: CDR1 MGHDK, CDR2 SYGVNS. Losses at the gene ends were 2 bases for V and 0 bases for J; bases not matched to a gene: 2.

This rearrangement joins TRBV9 to TRBJ2-1, with TRBD2 identical over 8 bases. There are 16 residues in the CDR3. Looked up from germline, CDR1 is SGDLS and CDR2 is YYNGEE. V lost 2 bases to trimming and J lost 0 bases; unmatched junction nucleotides: 4. The CDR3 reads CASSVEGTSSYNEQFF. DNA for the CDR3: TGTGCCAGCAGCGTTGAAGGGACTAGCTCCTACAATGAGCAGTTCTTC.

The genes are TRBV30 and TRBJ2-7; the match to TRBD2 covers 13 bases. V dropped 2 bases and J dropped 12; count of bases not matched to a gene: 4. The CDR3 spans 12 residues. From germline, CDR1 is GTSNPN and CDR2 SVGIG (reference sequence). Written as DNA, the CDR3 is TGTGCCTGGAGTAAGACTAGCGGGAGGTCGTACTTC. This sequence encodes CAWSKTSGRSYF.

The chain joins TRBV18 to TRBJ1-5, with a tentative D call TRBD1 (5 bases). Between the trimmed V and J ends, which lost 2 bases and 2 bases, there was a span of 10 bases. In germline, CDR1 is KGHSH, CDR2 LQKENI. The CDR3 spans 15 residues. CDR3 sequence: CASSPSRGGNQPQHF. The DNA for the CDR3 is TGTGCCAGCTCACCATCGAGGGGAGGCAATCAGCCCCAGCATTTT.

This chain links TRBV2 with TRBJ2-1, with 15 bases fitting TRBD2. The V and J ends lost 6 bases and 8 bases, in that order; junction bases with no gene match: 5. There are 15 residues in the CDR3. From germline, CDR1 is SNHLY and CDR2 FYNNEI. CDR3 region: CASRAGLAGGHEQFF. CDR3 coding DNA: TGTGCCAGCAGGGCCGGACTAGCGGGGGGGCATGAGCAGTTCTTC.

In this sample, this clone turned up a few times. CDR3: CASTRTSGAVTQYF. The CDR3 nucleotides are TGTGCCAGCACCAGGACTAGCGGGGCGGTTACGCAGTATTTT. The rearrangement joins TRBV2 to TRBJ2-3; 12 bases match TRBD2. Germline loops: CDR1 SNHLY, CDR2 FYNNEI. V lost 7 bases, J lost 8 bases, and 7 bases stayed unmatched. This CDR3 contains 14 residues.

The V and J genes are TRBV1 and TRBJ2-7; no check of the table's D call, TRBD2, against the DNA was made. TRBV1 is recorded as a pseudogene. This CDR3 contains 17 residues. In nucleotides, the CDR3 is TGCACCAGCAGCCAAGCTCTAGCGCAAGTCCACCGGTACGAGCAGTACTTC. Encoded protein: CTSSQALAQVHRYEQYF.

J is TRBJ2-4 and V is TRBV27; the D is unclear. Trimming removed 8 bases at V and 8 bases at J, with 16 bases between. This CDR3 region has 13 residues. Looked up from germline, CDR1 is MNHEY and CDR2 is SMNVEV (reference sequence). The CDR3 coding sequence is TGTGCCAGCGGGTTGCAGGTCGGAGACATTCAGTACTTC. Translation: CASGLQVGDIQYF.

This chain connects TRBV2 to TRBJ2-5; unclear D gene. The closer fit of TRBJ2-7 to the DNA end suggests the J call may be wrong. There are 12 residues in the CDR3. The germline CDR1 and CDR2 sequences are SNHLY and FYNNEI. DNA for the CDR3: TGTGCCAGCAGTGAACAGGTAGACGAGCAGTACTTC. Amino acid sequence: CASSEQVDEQYF.

The sample holds a few counts of this clone. The V gene is TRBV12-5, the J gene TRBJ2-5; 10 positions agree with TRBD2. Germline values: CDR1 LGHNT, CDR2 FRNRAP. J gave up 4 bases and V 0 bases, and 11 bases lay outside the gene matches. The CDR3 is made up of 18 amino acids. The CDR3 is CASGLVYSSGGLGETQYF. CDR3 coding DNA: TGTGCTAGTGGTTTGGTTTATTCTAGCGGGGGTTTGGGAGAGACCCAGTACTTC.

This clone was detected a few times. The chain couples TRBV6-1 to TRBJ1-6, with D uncertain. The CDR3 covers 13 residues. Germline V gene data show CDR1 as MNHNS and CDR2 as SASEGT. Deletions cut 6 bases from V and 9 bases from J, with 12 bases between. This CDR3 reads CASRERHASPLHF. The CDR3 coding sequence is TGTGCCAGCAGAGAGAGGCACGCTTCACCCCTCCACTTT.

Notes on this clone: Other DNA sequences in the sample encode the same CDR3. This sequence joins TRBV18 and TRBJ1-5, with D uncertain. CDR3 length: 15 amino acids. Trimming cost V 3 bases and J 4 bases, with 13 bases left between them. The V gene's germline CDR1 is KGHSH and CDR2 LQKENI. CDR3 sequence (DNA): TGTGCCAGCTCACCGGGGTCGGGTTCTAATCAGCCCCAGCATTTT. This translates into CASSPGSGSNQPQHF.

The chain recombines TRBV7-8 with TRBJ1-2; unclear D gene. This CDR3 is built from 11 residues. Trimming stripped 8 bases from V and 0 bases from J, with 4 bases between. Germline V lookup: CDR1 SGHVS, CDR2 FQNEAQ. CDR3 residues: CASGANYGYTF. The CDR3 DNA follows: TGTGCCAGCGGGGCTAACTATGGCTACACCTTC.

The CDR3 region has the DNA TGTGCCACCAGCAGAGGGACTCGTCCCTACGAGCAGTACTTC. Encoded protein: CATSRGTRPYEQYF. The genes are TRBV15 and TRBJ2-7, with D possibly TRBD2 on 5 matching bases. The germline V gene encodes CDR1 LNHNV and CDR2 YYDKDF (reference sequence). V lost 1 base, J lost 2 bases, and 9 bases lay in between. The CDR3 is 14 residues long.

V and J are TRBV7-9 and TRBJ1-3; D may be TRBD1 (5 bases). Germline CDR1 SEHNR, CDR2 FQNEAQ (reference sequence). Between the trimmed V and J ends, which lost 6 bases and 4 bases, there was a span of 16 bases. This CDR3 is built from 15 residues. Here the CDR3 DNA reads TGTGCCAGCAGTCACCCCGGGACCGCGGGAAACACCATATATTTT. Protein: CASSHPGTAGNTIYF.

This clone was recorded once. The chain combines TRBV18 with TRBJ1-2; no reliable D call. The CDR3 sequence is 11 residues long. CDR1 and CDR2 from the germline V gene are KGHSH and LQKENI. The germline V and J ends were trimmed by 4 bases and 8 bases, with 8 bases remaining between them. The CDR3, as DNA: TGTGCCAGCTCACAGGACGACGGCTACACCTTC. As protein: CASSQDDGYTF.

The genes are TRBV4-2 and TRBJ2-7, with 8 bases aligning to TRBD2. V was pared by 4 bases and J by 5 bases, with 7 bases of the junction left unmatched. The CDR3 has 14 residues. From germline, CDR1 is LGHNA and CDR2 YNFKEQ. The CDR3 is CASSPTGGRDEQYF. The DNA for the CDR3 is TGTGCCAGCAGCCCTACGGGGGGGCGGGACGAGCAGTACTTC.

The chain combines TRBV28 with TRBJ1-6, with no clear D. The germline CDR1 and CDR2 sequences are MDHEN and SYDVKM. This CDR3 region has 15 residues. V was cut by 5 bases and J by 9 bases, with 17 bases left in between. The CDR3 nucleotides are TGTGCCAGCAGTCAACCTTACGGGATCGGTTCACCCCTCCACTTT. As protein: CASSQPYGIGSPLHF.

This clone came up a few times. The chain links TRBV6-5 to TRBJ2-4, with 12 bases aligning to TRBD1. The germline V gene has CDR1 MNHEY and CDR2 SVGAGI. The CDR3 loop spans 15 amino acids. Losses at the gene ends were 2 bases for V and 6 bases for J; bases not matched to a gene: 2. The CDR3 DNA reads TGTGCCAGCAGTTACCAGGGACAGGGGGCAAACATTCAGTACTTC. Protein sequence: CASSYQGQGANIQYF.

This chain uses TRBV4-2 with TRBJ2-5; tentatively, D is TRBD2 (6 bases). This CDR3 spans 15 amino acids. V was trimmed by 0 bases and J by 5 bases, leaving 13 bases between them. The germline CDR1 and CDR2 sequences are LGHNA and YNFKEQ. The CDR3 coding sequence is TGTGCCAGCAGCCAAGAAGCCACGGGGGTGGAGACCCAGTACTTC. The encoded protein is CASSQEATGVETQYF.